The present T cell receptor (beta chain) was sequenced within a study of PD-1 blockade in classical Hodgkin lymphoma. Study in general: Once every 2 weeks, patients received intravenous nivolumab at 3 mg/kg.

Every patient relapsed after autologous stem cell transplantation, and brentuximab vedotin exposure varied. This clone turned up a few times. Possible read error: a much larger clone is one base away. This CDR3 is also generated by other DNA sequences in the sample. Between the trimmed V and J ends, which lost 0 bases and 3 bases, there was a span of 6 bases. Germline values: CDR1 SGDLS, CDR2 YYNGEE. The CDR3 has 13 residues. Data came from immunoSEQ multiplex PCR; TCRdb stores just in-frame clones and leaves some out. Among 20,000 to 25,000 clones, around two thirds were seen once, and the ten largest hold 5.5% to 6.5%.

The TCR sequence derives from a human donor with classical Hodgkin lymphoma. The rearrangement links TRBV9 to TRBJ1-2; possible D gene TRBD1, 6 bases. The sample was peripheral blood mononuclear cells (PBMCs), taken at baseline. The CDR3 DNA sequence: TGTGCCAGCAGCGTAGGACAGGACTATGGCTACACCTTC. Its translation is CASSVGQDYGYTF.